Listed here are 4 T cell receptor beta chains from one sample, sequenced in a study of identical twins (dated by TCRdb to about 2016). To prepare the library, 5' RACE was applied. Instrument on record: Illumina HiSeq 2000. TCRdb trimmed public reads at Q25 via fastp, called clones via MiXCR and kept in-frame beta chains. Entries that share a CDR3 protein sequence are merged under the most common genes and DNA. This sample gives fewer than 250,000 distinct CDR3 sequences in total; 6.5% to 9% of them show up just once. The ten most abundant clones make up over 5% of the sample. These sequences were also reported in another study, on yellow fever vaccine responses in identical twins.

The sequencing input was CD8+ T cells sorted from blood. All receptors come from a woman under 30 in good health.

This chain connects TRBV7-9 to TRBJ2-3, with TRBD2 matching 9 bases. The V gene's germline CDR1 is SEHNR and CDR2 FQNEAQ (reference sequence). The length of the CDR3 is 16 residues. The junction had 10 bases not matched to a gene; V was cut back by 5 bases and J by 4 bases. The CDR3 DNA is TGTGCCAGCAGCCACCAGCGGGGGGCCCCCCCAGATACGCAGTATTTT. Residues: CASSHQRGAPPDTQYF.

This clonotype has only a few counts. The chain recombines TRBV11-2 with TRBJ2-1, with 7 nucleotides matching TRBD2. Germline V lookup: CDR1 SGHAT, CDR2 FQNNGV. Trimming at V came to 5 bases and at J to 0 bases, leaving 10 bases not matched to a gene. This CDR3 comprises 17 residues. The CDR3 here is CASSEGPSGYSYNEQFF. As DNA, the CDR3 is TGTGCCAGCAGCGAGGGCCCTAGCGGTTACTCCTACAATGAGCAGTTCTTC.

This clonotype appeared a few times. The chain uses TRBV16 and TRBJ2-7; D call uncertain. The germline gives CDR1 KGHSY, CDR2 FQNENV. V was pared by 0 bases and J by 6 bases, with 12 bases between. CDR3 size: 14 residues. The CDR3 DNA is TGTGCCAGCAGCCAATCGATCTCCGGGTCCGAGCAGTACGTC. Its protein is CASSQSISGSEQYV.

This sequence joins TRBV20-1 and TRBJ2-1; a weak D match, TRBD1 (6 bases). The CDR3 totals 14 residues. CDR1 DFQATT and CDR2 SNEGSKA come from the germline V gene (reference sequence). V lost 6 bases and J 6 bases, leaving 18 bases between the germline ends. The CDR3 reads CSASQGTHGNEQFF. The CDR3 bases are TGCAGTGCAAGCCAGGGGACCCACGGCAATGAGCAGTTCTTC.